The 30 T cell receptor beta chains listed next were all sequenced from one sample in a study of Ad26.COV2.S vaccination and SARS-CoV-2 variants. Assay used: immunoSEQ multiplex PCR; TCRdb lists only in-frame clones, some missing. The sample consists of hundreds of thousands of clones, around 89% of them appearing once. Described treatment: 15 to 20 received Ad26.COV2.S at low or high dose, single or two shots; 5 received placebo; per-sample allocation not given. Sampling took place 63 days after the first vaccine or placebo injection. This specimen consisted of peripheral blood, obtained in a trial of Ad26.COV2.S vaccine versus placebo. These receptors came from a person between 18 and 59 years old who received the Ad26.COV2.S COVID-19 vaccine or a placebo.

The chain uses TRBV4-2 and TRBJ2-3; D unclear. Germline V gene sequence: CDR1 LGHNA, CDR2 YNFKEQ. Trimming removed 1 base at V and 0 bases at J, with 14 bases between. The CDR3 is made up of 17 amino acids. The CDR3 loop is CASSQGGRTTSTDTQYF. CDR3 DNA: TGTGCCAGCAGCCAAGGCGGCAGAACCACAAGCACAGATACGCAGTATTTT.

This clone has a single count. This rearrangement joins TRBV5-1 to TRBJ2-5, with D perhaps TRBD1 (5 bases). The CDR3 loop spans 15 amino acids. V was shortened by 0 bases and J by 5 bases, with 14 bases between the two germline ends. Germline CDR1 and CDR2: SGHRS and YFSETQ. The CDR3 DNA sequence: TGCGCCAGCAGCTTGGAGTCGGACAAGGGGGAGACCCAGTACTTC. The encoded protein is CASSLESDKGETQYF.

The J gene is TRBJ1-5, the V gene TRBV6-5, with TRBD1 matching 8 bases. The germline V gene encodes CDR1 MNHEY and CDR2 SVGAGI. V lost 6 bases, J lost 5 bases, and 9 bases stayed unmatched. The CDR3 length is 15 residues. CDR3 amino acids: CASRRGNRGDQPQHF. The CDR3, as DNA: TGTGCCAGCAGACGTGGGAACAGGGGGGATCAGCCCCAGCATTTT.

The CDR3 sequence is CASSITGTAIPQHF. The CDR3 DNA sequence: TGTGCCAGTAGTATTACCGGGACCGCTATACCCCAGCATTTT. The chain links TRBV19 to TRBJ1-5, with D possibly being TRBD1 (5 bases). The V end was cut by 3 bases, the J end by 10 bases, with 16 bases between. CDR3 length equals 14 residues. CDR1 is LNHDA and CDR2 is SQIVND in the germline V gene (reference sequence).

This clone appeared a few times. The rearrangement joins TRBV7-9 to TRBJ2-2; D remains unclear. Trimming removed 1 base from V and 6 bases from J, with 6 bases in between. CDR1 and CDR2 from the germline V gene are SEHNR and FQNEAQ (reference sequence). The CDR3 is 13 amino acids. In DNA, the CDR3 is TGTGCCAGCAGCTTAGTAGTGGCCGGGGAGCTGTTTTTT. Its translation is CASSLVVAGELFF.

The V call is TRBV7-8, the J call TRBJ2-7; the D is unclear. The CDR3 has 14 residues. The V gene lost 5 bases and the J gene lost 0 bases, with 11 bases spanning the gap. Per germline, CDR1 SGHVS and CDR2 FQNEAQ. CDR3 sequence (DNA): TGTGCCAGCAGCGTCAGTCTGAGCTCCTACGAGCAGTACTTC. The encoded protein is CASSVSLSSYEQYF.

The chain uses TRBV7-3 and TRBJ2-3, with D unresolved. The V and J ends lost 4 bases and 3 bases respectively, with 17 bases between them. This CDR3 region has 16 residues. Germline V gene lookup returns CDR1 SGHTA and CDR2 FQGTGA. CDR3 in amino acids: CASSSNPRPSTDTQYF. As DNA, the CDR3 is TGTGCCAGCAGCTCAAACCCCCGACCTTCGACAGATACGCAGTATTTT.

The V gene is TRBV3-1 (or the pseudogene TRBV3-2), the J gene TRBJ2-5; the D is unclear. The V gene's germline CDR1 is LGHDT and CDR2 YNNKEL (reference sequence). Trimming removed 1 base from V and 5 bases from J, with 5 bases in between. The CDR3 is 12 amino acids. CDR3 bases: TGTGCCAGCAGCCAAGGGCATGAGACCCAGTACTTC. Residues: CASSQGHETQYF.

The chain recombines TRBV10-3 with TRBJ2-1; weak D call: TRBD2 (6 bases). The germline V gene has CDR1 ENHRY and CDR2 SYGVKD. This CDR3 contains 14 residues. Trimming removed 6 bases at V and 12 bases at J, with 21 bases between. This CDR3 is CAISPGLLQVGQFF. The CDR3 DNA reads as TGTGCCATCAGCCCGGGACTGCTACAGGTGGGGCAGTTCTTC.

The rearrangement links TRBV11-1 to TRBJ2-4; TRBD2 is a possible D gene (6 bases). The germline V gene encodes CDR1 SGHAT and CDR2 FQDESV (reference sequence). This CDR3 comprises 14 residues. Trimming stripped 9 bases from V and 0 bases from J, with 12 bases between. In DNA form, the CDR3 reads TGTGCCAGTAGCGGACCCCTAGCCAAAAACATTCAGTACTTC. This sequence encodes CASSGPLAKNIQYF.

The chain couples TRBV27 to TRBJ2-2; maybe TRBD2 (5 bases). CDR1 MNHEY and CDR2 SMNVEV come from the germline V gene (reference sequence). V lost 3 bases and J lost 6, with 8 bases in between. This CDR3 region has 13 residues. The CDR3 DNA reads as TGTGCCAGCAGTTTTGGAGGACCCGGGGAGCTGTTTTTT. This translates into CASSFGGPGELFF.

In DNA, the CDR3 is TGTGCCAGCAGTGAATTAGGGCTTCTCACTGAAGCTTTCTTT. Translation: CASSELGLLTEAFF. J is TRBJ1-1 and V is TRBV25-1; D gene uncertain. V was clipped by 1 base and J by 4 bases, with 10 bases between them. Germline loops: CDR1 MGHDK, CDR2 SYGVNS. The CDR3 has 14 residues. The full variable domain, completed using reference TRBV25-1 and TRBJ1-1, is EADIYQTPRYLVIGTGKKITLECSQTMGHDKMYWYQQDPGMELHLIHYSYGVNSTEKGDLSSESTVSRIRTEHFPLTLESARPSHTSQYLCASSELGLLTEAFFGQGTRLTVV.

This chain connects TRBV18 to TRBJ2-7, with 12 bases lining up with TRBD1. V trimming: 4 bases; J trimming: 6 bases; junction bases outside the gene matches: 13. The germline V gene has CDR1 KGHSH and CDR2 LQKENI. There are 17 residues in the CDR3. CDR3 DNA: TGTGCCAGCTCACGGCCCCTGAAGGGACAGGGGGCGTCCGAGCAGTACTTC. Translating it yields CASSRPLKGQGASEQYF.

The chain links TRBV19 to TRBJ1-1, with 7 bases fitting TRBD1. The CDR3 extends over 13 amino acids. The J segment lost 5 bases and the V segment lost 5 bases, leaving 5 bases of the junction unmatched. The germline gives CDR1 LNHDA, CDR2 SQIVND (reference sequence). The CDR3: CASSPQGWTEAFF. In DNA form, the CDR3 reads TGTGCCAGTAGTCCACAGGGGTGGACTGAAGCTTTCTTT.

The chain carries TRBV19 and TRBJ2-7; weak D call: TRBD2 (7 bases). Germline CDR1 reads LNHDA; CDR2 reads SQIVND (reference sequence). The V end was cut by 5 bases, the J end by 6 bases, with 23 bases between. The CDR3 contains 16 residues. The CDR3 nucleotides are TGTGCCAGTAGTCAGGCGGGGGACACCTCGTTGTTCGAGCAGTACTTC. Residues: CASSQAGDTSLFEQYF.

This clone came up a few times. The rearrangement uses TRBV19 and TRBJ1-2; maybe TRBD1 (5 bases). Germline values: CDR1 LNHDA, CDR2 SQIVND (reference sequence). Between the trimmed V and J ends, which lost 7 bases and 0 bases, there was a span of 12 bases. The CDR3 contains 14 residues. The CDR3 reads CASTLTAANYGYTF. The CDR3 nucleotides read TGTGCCAGTACCTTGACAGCTGCTAACTATGGCTACACCTTC.

This clone was observed a single time. V usage is TRBV5-1 and J usage is TRBJ1-5, with a weak D call TRBD1 (5 bases). The germline V gene encodes CDR1 SGHRS and CDR2 YFSETQ. This CDR3 has 14 amino acids. V lost 3 bases and J lost 2, with 9 bases in between. The CDR3: CASSWGMGNQPQHF. CDR3 sequence (DNA): TGCGCCAGCAGCTGGGGGATGGGCAATCAGCCCCAGCATTTT.

This chain connects TRBV6-5 to TRBJ1-4; no definite D call. Germline lookup yields CDR1 MNHEY and CDR2 SVGAGI. V was shortened by 6 bases and J by 3 bases, with 14 bases between the two germline ends. CDR3 length equals 15 residues. CDR3 nucleotide sequence: TGTGCCAGCAGGCCAAATGGAAGGTCTAATGAAAAACTGTTTTTT. This gives the protein CASRPNGRSNEKLFF.

The rearrangement links TRBV7-9 to TRBJ1-4; D is unresolved. CDR3 length: 17 residues. Trimming took off 1 base at V and 8 bases at J, with 20 bases between the two ends. Germline V gene sequence: CDR1 SEHNR, CDR2 FQNEAQ (reference sequence). The CDR3 sequence: CASSLEGQSGSGEKLFF. The DNA for the CDR3 is TGTGCCAGCAGCTTAGAAGGGCAGTCCGGGTCTGGGGAAAAACTGTTTTTT.

The chain uses TRBV16 and TRBJ2-3; the D is unclear. Germline CDR1 KGHSY, CDR2 FQNENV. V lost 0 bases and J lost 1, with 5 bases in between. This CDR3 has 14 residues. The DNA of the CDR3 is TGTGCCAGCAGCCAATCCCCAGGCACAGATACGCAGTATTTT. Translated: CASSQSPGTDTQYF.

Concerning this clone: In the same sample, other DNA sequences code for this CDR3. This sequence joins TRBV5-1 and TRBJ2-7; 8 bases are a match to TRBD1. The CDR3 extends over 14 amino acids. Germline V gives CDR1 SGHRS, CDR2 YFSETQ. J was trimmed by 0 bases and V by 6 bases; bases with no gene match: 5. DNA for the CDR3: TGCGCCAGCACGACCGGGACAGGCTCCTACGAGCAGTACTTC. Translating it yields CASTTGTGSYEQYF.

The chain employs TRBV4-3 and TRBJ1-6; 7 bases line up with TRBD1. Germline lookup yields CDR1 LGHNA and CDR2 YSLEER. J was trimmed by 8 bases and V by 3 bases; bases with no gene match: 4. The CDR3 consists of 14 residues. Here the CDR3 DNA reads TGCGCCAGCAGCCACAATACAGGGGATTCACCCCTCCACTTT. It codes for CASSHNTGDSPLHF.

Comments on this clone: The same CDR3 is also encoded by other DNA sequences in this sample. This CDR3 reads CSVEPTRSTEAFF. The CDR3 DNA follows: TGCAGCGTTGAACCAACCCGAAGCACTGAAGCTTTCTTT. The rearrangement uses TRBV29-1 and TRBJ1-1; D gene ambiguous. V was pared by 2 bases and J by 4 bases, with 11 bases between. CDR1 SQVTM and CDR2 ANQGSEA come from the germline V gene. This CDR3 contains 13 residues. The complete variable domain, with remaining parts taken from reference TRBV29-1 and TRBJ1-1, reads SAVISQKPSRDICQRGTSLTIQCQVDSQVTMMFWYRQQPGQSLTLIATANQGSEATYESGFVIDKFPISRPNLTFSTLTVSNMSPEDSSIYLCSVEPTRSTEAFFGQGTRLTVV.

The rearrangement links TRBV5-1 to TRBJ2-7; 12 positions agree with TRBD2. After removal of 6 bases from V and 8 bases from J, the junction contained 6 bases not matched to a gene. Germline-derived CDR1 and CDR2 are SGHRS and YFSETQ. There are 13 residues in the CDR3. The DNA for the CDR3 is TGCGCCAGCACGACTAGCGGGAGTTCCCAGCAGTACTTC. This translates into CASTTSGSSQQYF.

The chain uses TRBV9 and TRBJ2-2; no definite D call. Looked up from germline, CDR1 is SGDLS and CDR2 is YYNGEE. The CDR3 length is 17 residues. Trimming cost V 0 bases and J 4 bases, with 16 bases left between them. CDR3 nucleotides: TGTGCCAGCAGCGTAGCTCAGTTGGTAGCTAGCACCGGGGAGCTGTTTTTT. It encodes CASSVAQLVASTGELFF. Combining the CDR3 with reference TRBV9 and TRBJ2-2 gives the whole variable domain DSGVTQTPKHLITATGQRVTLRCSPRSGDLSVYWYQQSLDQGLQFLIQYYNGEERAKGNILERFSAQQFPDLHSELNLSSLELGDSALYFCASSVAQLVASTGELFFGEGSRLTVL.

This CDR3 is CASRKGLADTGELFF. The CDR3, as DNA: TGCGCCAGCAGGAAGGGACTAGCAGACACCGGGGAGCTGTTTTTT. This chain joins TRBV10-2 and TRBJ2-2; 9 positions match TRBD2. The CDR3 contains 15 residues. The V segment lost 6 bases and the J segment 3 bases; nucleotides outside the gene matches: 5. Germline assignment: CDR1 WSHSY and CDR2 SAAADI.

This chain joins TRBV19 and TRBJ1-1, with a weak D call TRBD1 (5 bases). The V gene's germline CDR1 is LNHDA and CDR2 SQIVND (reference sequence). The V end lost 7 bases, the J end lost 3 bases, and 15 bases lay between the germline ends. The CDR3 extends over 14 amino acids. In DNA, the CDR3 is TGTGCCAGTAAATCGGGGAGGGGCTACACTGAAGCTTTCTTT. It is translated as CASKSGRGYTEAFF.

Only one count was recorded for this clone. The rearrangement uses TRBV7-2 and TRBJ2-3; D might be TRBD2 (5 bases). V was clipped by 3 bases and J by 2 bases, with 9 bases between them. The V gene's germline CDR1 is SGHTA and CDR2 FQGNSA. The CDR3 covers 14 residues. Here the CDR3 DNA reads TGTGCCAGCAGCTTTACGGGAACCACAGATACGCAGTATTTT. Protein product: CASSFTGTTDTQYF. Supplemented by reference TRBV7-2 and TRBJ2-3, the full variable domain reads GAGVSQSPSNKVTEKGKDVELRCDPISGHTALYWYRQSLGQGLEFLIYFQGNSAPDKSGLPSDRFSAERTGGSVSTLTIQRTQQEDSAVYLCASSFTGTTDTQYFGPGTRLTVL.

The chain uses TRBV9 and TRBJ2-7; 7 nucleotides agree with TRBD1. V lost 6 bases to trimming and J lost 3 bases; unmatched junction nucleotides: 9. Germline CDR1 reads SGDLS; CDR2 reads YYNGEE. CDR3 size: 14 residues. The CDR3 spells CASNPSGQLYEQYF. CDR3 nucleotide sequence: TGTGCCAGCAATCCATCGGGACAGCTCTACGAGCAGTACTTC.

In this sample, this clone turned up a few times. The chain joins TRBV7-2 to TRBJ2-7, with TRBD2 matching over 7 bases. V lost 1 base and J lost 2; bases outside the gene matches: 5. CDR1 is SGHTA and CDR2 is FQGNSA in the germline V gene. CDR3 size: 15 residues. Here the CDR3 reads CASSLGAGTTYEQYF. The CDR3 bases are TGTGCCAGCAGCTTAGGGGCAGGGACTACCTACGAGCAGTACTTC.